What follows are 25 T cell receptor beta chains derived from one specimen sequenced in a study of Ad26.COV2.S vaccination and SARS-CoV-2 variants. Specified treatment: 15 to 20 received Ad26.COV2.S at low or high dose, single or two shots; roughly 5 received placebo; per-sample allocation not given. Sampling was performed 63 days after the first vaccine or placebo injection. The repertoire was sequenced with immunoSEQ multiplex PCR; TCRdb's copy has only in-frame clones and lacks some. The sample contains roughly 380,000 clones, 70% to 90% of which appear only once. The specimen was peripheral blood, collected in a trial of Ad26.COV2.S vaccine versus placebo. The receptor source for this set is a person between 18 and 65 years old who received the Ad26.COV2.S COVID-19 vaccine or a placebo.

This rearrangement joins TRBV5-1 to TRBJ1-1, with 10 bases matching TRBD1. Germline V gives CDR1 SGHRS, CDR2 YFSETQ. The CDR3 consists of 15 residues. The trim removed 4 bases at V and 0 bases at J, leaving 3 bases unmatched. The CDR3 DNA reads as TGCGCCAGCAGCCTGGACAGGGGGATGAACACTGAAGCTTTCTTT. Protein sequence: CASSLDRGMNTEAFF. Based on the CDR3 plus reference TRBV5-1 and TRBJ1-1, the full variable domain is KAGVTQTPRYLIKTRGQQVTLSCSPISGHRSVSWYQQTPGQGLQFLFEYFSETQRNKGNFPGRFSGRQFSNSRSEMNVSTLELGDSALYLCASSLDRGMNTEAFFGQGTRLTVV.

The chain couples TRBV3-1 (or the pseudogene TRBV3-2) to TRBJ2-7; D remains unclear. Trimming pared 5 bases from V and 4 bases from J, leaving 9 bases between. The V gene's germline CDR1 is LGHDT and CDR2 YNNKEL (reference sequence). The CDR3 consists of 12 residues. The CDR3 region is CASSAYGYEQYF. The CDR3 DNA follows: TGTGCCAGCAGCGCCTACGGATACGAGCAGTACTTC.

This chain connects TRBV4-1 to TRBJ2-5, with 13 nucleotides matching TRBD2. The CDR3 has 16 residues. Trimming took 5 bases from V and 2 from J; bases not matched to a gene: 5. Germline V gene data show CDR1 as MGHRA and CDR2 as YSYEKL. The CDR3 loop reads CASSSGLAGVQETQYF. The CDR3 DNA sequence: TGCGCCAGCAGCTCAGGACTAGCGGGGGTTCAAGAGACCCAGTACTTC.

This clone was recorded only once. The CDR3 protein is CASRFYGETQYF. The DNA for the CDR3 is TGTGCAAGTCGCTTTTATGGAGAGACCCAGTACTTC. The chain employs TRBV12-2 and TRBJ2-5. TRBV12-2 is reported as a pseudogene. This CDR3 is 12 amino acids long.

V and J are TRBV7-3 and TRBJ2-7; 7 bases line up with TRBD1. The germline V gene encodes CDR1 SGHTA and CDR2 FQGTGA. The CDR3 has 12 amino acids. The V gene end was trimmed by 7 bases and the J gene end by 6 bases; junction bases not matched to a gene: 6. In DNA, the CDR3 is TGTGCCAGCATGAAGGGGGCTTCCGAGCAGTACTTC. Its translation: CASMKGASEQYF.

The J gene is TRBJ2-3, the V gene TRBV10-3, with D hard to call. The CDR3 runs 18 residues. Germline loops: CDR1 ENHRY, CDR2 SYGVKD. V lost 0 bases and J 2 bases, leaving 18 bases between the germline ends. CDR3 sequence (DNA): TGTGCCATCAGTGAGTCGAGTGCTACCCAATCGGTCACAGATACGCAGTATTTT. Amino acids: CAISESSATQSVTDTQYF.

V and J are TRBV2 and TRBJ2-1; maybe TRBD2 (5 bases). Germline V gene data show CDR1 as SNHLY and CDR2 as FYNNEI. The CDR3 runs 14 residues. With 7 bases removed from V and 0 bases from J, the gap between germline ends came to 10 bases. The CDR3 sequence is CASIPGSSYNEQFF. CDR3 coding DNA: TGTGCCAGCATACCTGGGAGCTCCTACAATGAGCAGTTCTTC.

Note on this clone: Other DNA sequences in the same sample also yield this CDR3. The chain uses TRBV4-1 and TRBJ2-7; TRBD1 agrees at 8 bases. Looked up from germline, CDR1 is MGHRA and CDR2 is YSYEKL. The CDR3 is 15 residues long. J gave up 0 bases and V 1 base, and 2 bases lay outside the gene matches. Written as DNA, the CDR3 is TGCGCCAGCAGCCAAGGGACAGGGAGCTCCTACGAGCAGTACTTC. Translating gives CASSQGTGSSYEQYF.

The chain is built from TRBV11-2 and TRBJ1-6; D gene ambiguous. Trimming took 1 base from V and 10 from J, leaving 17 bases between them. Germline values: CDR1 SGHAT, CDR2 FQNNGV. This CDR3 spans 16 amino acids. Written as DNA, the CDR3 is TGTGCCAGCAGCTTAGCGGCGCAGGCCCCTAACTCACCCCTCCACTTT. It is translated as CASSLAAQAPNSPLHF.

J is TRBJ1-2 and V is TRBV5-8; D is undetermined. Germline CDR1 SGHTS, CDR2 YDEGEE. The CDR3 contains 11 residues. V lost 0 bases and J lost 8, with 5 bases in between. The CDR3 DNA reads as TGTGCCAGCAGCTTGGCAAGGGGCTACACCTTC. Its translation: CASSLARGYTF.

This clone appeared a single time. This chain connects TRBV30 to TRBJ1-1, with D unresolved. CDR3 size: 13 residues. Germline V gene sequence: CDR1 GTSNPN, CDR2 SVGIG (reference sequence). V lost 1 base, J lost 1 base, and 7 bases lay in between. The CDR3 reads CAWSDVGNTEAFF. CDR3 sequence (DNA): TGTGCCTGGAGTGACGTCGGGAACACTGAAGCTTTCTTT.

A single count supports this clone. CDR3 amino acids: CASSSTSTDTQYF. CDR3 nucleotides: TGCGCCAGCAGCTCCACTAGCACAGATACGCAGTATTTT. The rearrangement joins TRBV5-1 to TRBJ2-3; D gene ambiguous. This CDR3 comprises 13 residues. Germline CDR1 SGHRS, CDR2 YFSETQ. The V end was cut by 3 bases, the J end by 0 bases, with 5 bases between.

The gene calls are TRBV7-9 and TRBJ2-7; the D gene is possibly TRBD2 (6 bases). V was trimmed by 0 bases and J by 0 bases, leaving 6 bases between them. The CDR3 consists of 14 residues. Germline V gene sequence: CDR1 SEHNR, CDR2 FQNEAQ (reference sequence). CDR3 region: CASSLAGGSYEQYF. The CDR3 DNA sequence: TGTGCCAGCAGCTTAGCCGGGGGCTCCTACGAGCAGTACTTC. The whole variable domain, remainder taken from reference TRBV7-9 and TRBJ2-7, is DTGVSQNPRHKITKRGQNVTFRCDPISEHNRLYWYRQTLGQGPEFLTYFQNEAQLEKSRLLSDRFSAERPKGSFSTLEIQRTEQGDSAMYLCASSLAGGSYEQYFGPGTRLTVT.

The chain carries TRBV7-9 and TRBJ2-7; D not certain. Trimming shortened V by 3 bases and J by 4 bases, and 7 bases separated the two germline ends. Germline V gene sequence: CDR1 SEHNR, CDR2 FQNEAQ (reference sequence). CDR3 length: 12 residues. CDR3 DNA: TGTGCCAGCAGCTTCCCATTGTACGAGCAGTACTTC. The encoded protein is CASSFPLYEQYF.

This chain joins TRBV4-1 and TRBJ2-1; 12 nucleotides line up with TRBD2. The ends lost 0 bases at V and 2 bases at J; junction bases unmatched: 14. In germline, CDR1 is MGHRA, CDR2 YSYEKL. The CDR3 loop spans 21 amino acids. In DNA form, the CDR3 reads TGCGCCAGCAGCCAAGACTTTCTTTATGGGCTAGCGGGGGGGACCTACAATGAGCAGTTCTTC. This encodes CASSQDFLYGLAGGTYNEQFF.

The chain couples TRBV27 to TRBJ2-5; 9 positions agree with TRBD2. Trimming at V came to 5 bases and at J to 2 bases, leaving 6 bases not matched to a gene. CDR3 length: 15 amino acids. From germline, CDR1 is MNHEY and CDR2 SMNVEV (reference sequence). CDR3: CASSRSGGNQETQYF. DNA for the CDR3: TGTGCCAGCAGTCGGAGCGGGGGGAATCAAGAGACCCAGTACTTC.

This sequence joins TRBV30 and TRBJ1-5; 9 positions match TRBD1. Trimming took 5 bases from V and 3 from J; bases not matched to a gene: 2. The CDR3 covers 13 residues. Germline CDR1 reads GTSNPN; CDR2 reads SVGIG (reference sequence). The CDR3 DNA sequence: TGTGCCTGGGGGACAGGGATCAATCAGCCCCAGCATTTT. This encodes CAWGTGINQPQHF.

The chain couples TRBV7-6 to TRBJ2-4; TRBD1 agrees at 7 bases. Germline loops: CDR1 SGHVS, CDR2 FNYEAQ. This CDR3 region has 18 residues. V lost 3 bases to trimming and J lost 1 base; unmatched junction nucleotides: 12. The CDR3 nucleotides read TGTGCCAGCAGCTTTTCCCCTCAGGGGGTAGGGGCCAAAAACATTCAGTACTTC. As protein: CASSFSPQGVGAKNIQYF.

The genes are TRBV15 and TRBJ2-1; D is uncertain. The ends were cut back, 1 base at V and 4 bases at J, with 8 bases in the middle. This CDR3 has 14 amino acids. The germline V gene has CDR1 LNHNV and CDR2 YYDKDF (reference sequence). CDR3 DNA: TGTGCCACCAGCAGAGCCGCGGAGTACAATGAGCAGTTCTTC. It specifies CATSRAAEYNEQFF.

The rearrangement joins TRBV29-1 to TRBJ2-1; D may be TRBD2 (7 bases). The V gene lost 7 bases and the J gene lost 8 bases, with 12 bases spanning the gap. This CDR3 spans 11 amino acids. Looked up from germline, CDR1 is SQVTM and CDR2 is ANQGSEA. CDR3 in amino acids: CSAGGGYEQFF. The CDR3, as DNA: TGCAGCGCTGGGGGGGGCTATGAGCAGTTCTTC.

J is TRBJ1-1 and V is TRBV27, with 7 bases matching TRBD1. V shed 6 bases and J 1 base; nucleotides not matched to a gene: 5. The germline V gene has CDR1 MNHEY and CDR2 SMNVEV (reference sequence). The CDR3 covers 14 residues. CDR3 DNA sequence: TGTGCCAGCAGCAGACAGGGCACGAACACTGAAGCTTTCTTT. Its translation: CASSRQGTNTEAFF.

This rearrangement joins TRBV7-9 to TRBJ2-5; 9 bases agree with TRBD1. Germline-derived CDR1 and CDR2 are SEHNR and FQNEAQ (reference sequence). V lost 6 bases to trimming and J lost 6 bases; unmatched junction nucleotides: 5. The CDR3 covers 13 residues. The CDR3 reads CASSLQGAKTQYF. CDR3 DNA sequence: TGTGCCAGCAGTTTACAGGGGGCAAAGACCCAGTACTTC.

This clone appeared once. The chain links TRBV6-4 to TRBJ2-5; TRBD1 aligns across 10 bases. Germline CDR1 MRHNA, CDR2 SNTAGT. V shed 3 bases, J shed 2 bases, and the junction held 3 bases outside the gene matches. This CDR3 comprises 15 residues. CDR3 sequence (DNA): TGTGCCAGCAGTGAAAGGACAGGGGGTCAAGAGACCCAGTACTTC. Its translation: CASSERTGGQETQYF.

The V call is TRBV3-1 (or the pseudogene TRBV3-2), the J call TRBJ2-1, with D perhaps TRBD1 or TRBD2 (6 bases each). In germline, CDR1 is LGHDT, CDR2 YNNKEL (reference sequence). V was cut by 3 bases and J by 0 bases, with 15 bases left in between. This CDR3 region has 17 residues. The CDR3 coding sequence is TGTGCCAGCAGCCACTTGAGGGGGGATGGCTCCTACAATGAGCAGTTCTTC. Translation gives CASSHLRGDGSYNEQFF.

This chain links TRBV5-4 with TRBJ1-1; D unclear. Germline assignment: CDR1 SGHNT and CDR2 YYREEE (reference sequence). The CDR3 is made up of 14 amino acids. V gave up 1 base and J gave up 1 base, with 8 bases separating them. The CDR3 loop is CASSLLVQNTEAFF. In DNA, the CDR3 is TGTGCCAGCAGCTTGTTGGTGCAGAACACTGAAGCTTTCTTT.